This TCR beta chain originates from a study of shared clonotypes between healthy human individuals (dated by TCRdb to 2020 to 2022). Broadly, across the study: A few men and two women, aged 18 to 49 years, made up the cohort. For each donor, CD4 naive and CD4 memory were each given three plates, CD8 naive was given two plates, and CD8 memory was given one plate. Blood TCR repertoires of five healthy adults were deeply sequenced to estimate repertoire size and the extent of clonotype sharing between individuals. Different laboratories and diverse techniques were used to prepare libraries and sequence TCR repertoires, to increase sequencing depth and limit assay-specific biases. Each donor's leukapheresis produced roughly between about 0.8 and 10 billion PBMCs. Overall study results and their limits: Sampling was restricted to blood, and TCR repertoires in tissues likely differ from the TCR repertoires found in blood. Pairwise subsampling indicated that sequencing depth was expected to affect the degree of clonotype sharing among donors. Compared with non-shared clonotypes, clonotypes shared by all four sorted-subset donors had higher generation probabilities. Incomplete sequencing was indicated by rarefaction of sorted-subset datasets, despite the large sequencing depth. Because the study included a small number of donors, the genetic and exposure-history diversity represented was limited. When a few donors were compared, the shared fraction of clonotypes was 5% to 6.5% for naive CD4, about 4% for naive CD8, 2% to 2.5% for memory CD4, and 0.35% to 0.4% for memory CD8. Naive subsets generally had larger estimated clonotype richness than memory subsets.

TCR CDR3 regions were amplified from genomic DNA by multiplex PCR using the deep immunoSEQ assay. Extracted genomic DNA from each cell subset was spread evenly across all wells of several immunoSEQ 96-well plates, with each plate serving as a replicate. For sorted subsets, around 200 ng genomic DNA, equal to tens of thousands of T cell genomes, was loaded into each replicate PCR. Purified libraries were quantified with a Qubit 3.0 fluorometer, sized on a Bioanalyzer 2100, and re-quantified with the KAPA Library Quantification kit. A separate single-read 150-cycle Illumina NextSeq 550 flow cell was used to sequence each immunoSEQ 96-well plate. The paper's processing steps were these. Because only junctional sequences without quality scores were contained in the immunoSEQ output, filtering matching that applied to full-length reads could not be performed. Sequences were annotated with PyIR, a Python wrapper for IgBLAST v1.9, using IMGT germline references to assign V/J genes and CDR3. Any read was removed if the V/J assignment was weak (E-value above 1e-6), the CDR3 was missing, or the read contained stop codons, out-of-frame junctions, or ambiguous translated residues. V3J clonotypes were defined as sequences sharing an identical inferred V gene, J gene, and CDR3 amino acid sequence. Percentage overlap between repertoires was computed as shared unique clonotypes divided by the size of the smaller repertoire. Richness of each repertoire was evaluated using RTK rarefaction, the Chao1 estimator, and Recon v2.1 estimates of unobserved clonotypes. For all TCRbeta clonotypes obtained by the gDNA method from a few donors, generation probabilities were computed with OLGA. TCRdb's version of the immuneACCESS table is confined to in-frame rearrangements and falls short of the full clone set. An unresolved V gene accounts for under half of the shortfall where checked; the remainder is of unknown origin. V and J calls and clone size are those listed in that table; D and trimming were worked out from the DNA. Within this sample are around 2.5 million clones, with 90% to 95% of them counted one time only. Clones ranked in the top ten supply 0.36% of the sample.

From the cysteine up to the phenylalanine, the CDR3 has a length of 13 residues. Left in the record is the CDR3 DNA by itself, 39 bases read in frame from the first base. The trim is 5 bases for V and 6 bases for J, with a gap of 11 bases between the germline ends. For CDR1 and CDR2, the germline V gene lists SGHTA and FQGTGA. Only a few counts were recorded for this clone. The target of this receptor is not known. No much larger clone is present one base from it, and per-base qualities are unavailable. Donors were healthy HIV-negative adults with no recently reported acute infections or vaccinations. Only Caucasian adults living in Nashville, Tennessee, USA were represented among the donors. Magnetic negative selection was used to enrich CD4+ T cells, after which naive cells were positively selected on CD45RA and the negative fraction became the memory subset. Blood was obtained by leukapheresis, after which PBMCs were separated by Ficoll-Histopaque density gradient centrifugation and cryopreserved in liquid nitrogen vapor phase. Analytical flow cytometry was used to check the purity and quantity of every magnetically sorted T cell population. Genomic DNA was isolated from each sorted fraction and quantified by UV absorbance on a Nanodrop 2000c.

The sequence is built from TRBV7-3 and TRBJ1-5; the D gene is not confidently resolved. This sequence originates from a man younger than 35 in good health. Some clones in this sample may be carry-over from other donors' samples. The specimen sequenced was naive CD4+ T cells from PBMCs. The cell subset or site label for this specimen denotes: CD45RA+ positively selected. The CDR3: CASSLQSTQPQHF. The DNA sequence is TGTGCCAGCAGCCTCCAAAGTACTCAGCCCCAGCATTTT.